The present TCR beta chain was sequenced within a study of blood T cell repertoires in COVID-19. V shed 3 bases and J shed 1 base, with 13 bases lying between them. Germline CDR1 MDHEN, CDR2 SYDVKM. This CDR3 is built from 16 residues. Individuals drawn from under 30 US areas were roughly 18 to 100 years old. Cohort 3 donors were reported recovered after two negative PCRs, clearance, or symptom resolution. Produced via immunoSEQ multiplex PCR; TCRdb's table is partial and in-frame only. The profile shows a few hundred thousand clones, approximately 86% of them singletons. What was sequenced was PBMCs or T cells enriched from blood (not recorded which). The J gene is TRBJ2-4, the V gene TRBV28, with a possible D match to TRBD1 (5 bases). The TCR was taken from a woman in her fifties or sixties who had recovered from COVID-19. The CDR3 spells CASSFKPGPAKNIQYF. In DNA, the CDR3 is TGTGCCAGCAGTTTTAAGCCAGGGCCGGCCAAAAACATTCAGTACTTC.